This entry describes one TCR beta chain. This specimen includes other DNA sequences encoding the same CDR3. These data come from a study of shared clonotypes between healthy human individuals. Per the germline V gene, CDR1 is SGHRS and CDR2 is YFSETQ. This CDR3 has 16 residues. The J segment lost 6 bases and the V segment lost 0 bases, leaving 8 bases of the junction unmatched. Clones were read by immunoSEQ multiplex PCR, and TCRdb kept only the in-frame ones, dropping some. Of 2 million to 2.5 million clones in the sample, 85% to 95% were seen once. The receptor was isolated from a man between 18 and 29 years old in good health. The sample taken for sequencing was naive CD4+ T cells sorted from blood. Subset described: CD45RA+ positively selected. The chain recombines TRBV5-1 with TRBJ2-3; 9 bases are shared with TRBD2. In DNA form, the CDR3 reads TGCGCCAGCAGCTTGGAAGGCGGGAGGGCCGGGGATACGCAGTATTTT. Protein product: CASSLEGGRAGDTQYF.